This T cell receptor (beta chain) was profiled in a study of T cell repertoires in cytomegalovirus infection. Concerning this clonotype itself: Its matching antigen is unknown.

From germline, CDR1 is SGHNT and CDR2 YYREEE (reference sequence). The CDR3 totals 14 residues. The V and J ends lost 4 bases and 2 bases respectively, with 12 bases between them. TCRdb reprocessed the reads via MiXCR and lists one record per CDR3 protein. Found here are about 570,000 distinct CDR3 sequences, around 40% of them singletons; the top ten hold roughly 50%. General study findings and limits: In two of eight donors, the top clonotype was HLA-C-restricted CMV-specific.

The sample here was cultured PBMCs, taken from culture after CMV antigen stimulation. This TCR came from a human donor in good health (CMV status not recorded). Some clones in this sample may be carry-over from other donors' samples. The genes are TRBV5-4 and TRBJ2-5; D is unclear. CDR3 region: CASSVDTLQETQYF. Here the CDR3 DNA reads TGTGCCAGCAGCGTCGACACGTTACAAGAGACCCAGTACTTC.